These 13 T cell receptor beta chains share one sample of origin, sequenced in a study of blood T cells in healthy people across ages. Alongside a J-beta primer mix, a sample-barcoded 5' primer served in a second PCR lasting about 7 to 11 cycles. One entry per CDR3 protein results from TCRdb running MiXCR on the 5' RACE reads. This table has about 600,000 distinct CDR3 sequences, around 48% appearing once. The sequenced material came from blood. The receptors here all came from a man older than 75 in good health.

This clonotype has just a few counts. The chain carries TRBV7-9 and TRBJ1-6, with a weak D call TRBD1 (6 bases). V was pared by 6 bases and J by 4 bases, with 13 bases between. Germline CDR1 reads SEHNR; CDR2 reads FQNEAQ (reference sequence). The CDR3 runs to 15 residues. The CDR3 sequence: CASSSVGQYNSPLHF. The CDR3 DNA reads as TGTGCCAGCAGTTCGGTAGGACAGTATAATTCACCCCTCCACTTT.

This chain links TRBV9 with TRBJ2-1, with 9 nucleotides matching TRBD2. The J segment lost 9 bases and the V segment lost 7 bases, leaving 11 bases of the junction unmatched. Germline V gives CDR1 SGDLS, CDR2 YYNGEE. This CDR3 has 14 amino acids. The CDR3 DNA reads TGTGCCAGCGGATTGGCGGGGGGGCCTGGTGAGCAGTTCTTC. It translates to CASGLAGGPGEQFF. The entire variable domain, with the rest obtained from reference TRBV9 and TRBJ2-1, is as follows: DSGVTQTPKHLITATGQRVTLRCSPRSGDLSVYWYQQSLDQGLQFLIQYYNGEERAKGNILERFSAQQFPDLHSELNLSSLELGDSALYFCASGLAGGPGEQFFGPGTRLTVL.

This rearrangement joins TRBV20-1 to TRBJ2-7; 7 bases line up with TRBD1. J gave up 5 bases and V 0 bases, and 10 bases lay outside the gene matches. The length of the CDR3 is 15 residues. Germline values: CDR1 DFQATT, CDR2 SNEGSKA (reference sequence). Here the CDR3 reads CSARDARGQLNEQYF. The CDR3 bases are TGCAGTGCTAGAGATGCCAGGGGACAGTTAAACGAGCAGTACTTC.

The V and J genes are TRBV6-6 and TRBJ2-7; D is ambiguous. The CDR3 is 13 residues long. Trimming left V 8 bases short and J 0 bases short, with 11 bases between. CDR1 is MNHNY, CDR2 SVGAGI, per germline (reference sequence). The CDR3 loop is CASLGASSYEQYF. The CDR3 DNA sequence: TGTGCCAGCCTTGGCGCGAGCTCCTACGAGCAGTACTTC.

In this sample, this clonotype turned up a few times. The CDR3 sequence: CSARLAGGSPNEQFF. DNA of the CDR3: TGCAGTGCTAGATTAGCGGGCGGGTCGCCCAATGAGCAGTTCTTC. V is TRBV20-1 and J is TRBJ2-1; TRBD2 matches at 7 bases. Per germline, CDR1 DFQATT and CDR2 SNEGSKA (reference sequence). The CDR3 has 15 residues. Trimming at V came to 2 bases and at J to 6 bases, leaving 10 bases not matched to a gene.

The chain carries TRBV12-3 or TRBV12-4 and TRBJ2-5, with 8 bases lining up with TRBD2. With V trimmed by 5 bases and J by 1 base, 0 bases remained unmatched. There are 13 residues in the CDR3. The CDR3 nucleotides read TGTGCCAGCAGTACTAGCGGCCAAGAGACCCAGTACTTC. Encoded protein: CASSTSGQETQYF.

This clonotype was counted a single time. The rearrangement links TRBV28 to TRBJ2-7; possibly TRBD1 for D (6 bases). The J call may be incorrect, as the DNA end agrees better with TRBJ2-5. This CDR3 is 14 amino acids long. Germline CDR1 reads MDHEN; CDR2 reads SYDVKM. CDR3 residues: CASSRDILQETQYF. In nucleotides, the CDR3 is TGTGCCAGCAGTCGGGACATACTCCAAGAGACCCAGTACTTC.

The chain is built from TRBV20-1 and TRBJ2-7; 7 nucleotides match TRBD1. Germline V gene sequence: CDR1 DFQATT, CDR2 SNEGSKA (reference sequence). CDR3 length: 13 residues. The junction had 6 bases not matched to a gene; V was cut back by 1 base and J by 6 bases. CDR3 amino acids: CSARGQGGCEQYF. The CDR3 nucleotides are TGCAGTGCTAGAGGACAGGGCGGTTGCGAGCAGTACTTC.

V is TRBV28 and J is TRBJ2-3; unclear D gene. Germline V gene sequence: CDR1 MDHEN, CDR2 SYDVKM. Trimming shortened V by 3 bases and J by 10 bases, and 11 bases separated the two germline ends. This CDR3 has 12 residues. The CDR3 here is CASSFSVAAQYF. The CDR3 DNA is TGTGCCAGCAGTTTTTCTGTCGCGGCGCAGTATTTT.

The chain recombines TRBV7-2 with TRBJ1-2; D gene uncertain. Germline V gives CDR1 SGHTA, CDR2 FQGNSA. Trimming pared 1 base from V and 4 bases from J, leaving 10 bases between. CDR3 size: 14 residues. The CDR3 DNA reads as TGTGCCAGCAGCTTAGGGGAAGCCTTCTATGGCTACACCTTC. Amino acids: CASSLGEAFYGYTF. Full variable domain (outside the CDR3, taken from reference TRBV7-2 and TRBJ1-2): GAGVSQSPSNKVTEKGKDVELRCDPISGHTALYWYRQSLGQGLEFLIYFQGNSAPDKSGLPSDRFSAERTGGSVSTLTIQRTQQEDSAVYLCASSLGEAFYGYTFGSGTRLTVV.

J is TRBJ1-2 and V is TRBV29-1, with TRBD1 matching 8 bases. The CDR3 sequence is 14 residues long. The germline V gene encodes CDR1 SQVTM and CDR2 ANQGSEA. Germline trimming cut 0 bases from V and 2 bases from J; bases unmatched to any gene: 2. In nucleotides, the CDR3 is TGCAGCGTTGAAGACAGGGGGCGCAACTATGGCTACACCTTC. It is translated as CSVEDRGRNYGYTF.

The V and J genes are TRBV10-3 and TRBJ1-5; 8 nucleotides line up with TRBD1. Germline lookup yields CDR1 ENHRY and CDR2 SYGVKD. The CDR3 contains 15 residues. The trim removed 5 bases at V and 0 bases at J, leaving 3 bases unmatched. The CDR3 DNA is TGTGCCATCAGTCTTACAGGGGGTAGCAATCAGCCCCAGCATTTT. The encoded protein is CAISLTGGSNQPQHF.

The chain combines TRBV6-2 or TRBV6-3 with TRBJ2-2; 13 bases map to TRBD2. This CDR3 comprises 17 residues. Trimming at V came to 8 bases and at J to 1 base, leaving 7 bases not matched to a gene. Per the germline V gene, CDR1 is MNHEY and CDR2 is SVGEGT. CDR3 nucleotides: TGTGCCAGCCAGACTAGCGGGAGGTCCTGGAACACCGGGGAGCTGTTTTTT. The encoded protein is CASQTSGRSWNTGELFF.